The 18 T cell receptor beta chains listed next were all sequenced from one sample in a study of shared clonotypes between healthy human individuals. Using immunoSEQ multiplex PCR, the repertoire was profiled, and TCRdb retains in-frame clones only, with some absent. The table lists roughly 1,600,000 clones, approximately 98.5% of them singletons. Sequenced material: naive CD4+ T cells sorted from blood. The subset here: CD45RA+ positively selected. Receptor source: a young man in good health.

This clone was recorded only once. The rearrangement joins TRBV10-1 to TRBJ2-1; the match to TRBD2 covers 8 bases. The CDR3 has 14 residues. V lost 4 bases, J lost 10 bases, and 9 bases stayed unmatched. The V gene's germline CDR1 is WNHNN and CDR2 SYGVQD (reference sequence). The CDR3 reads CASSGLAGRAEQFF. CDR3 nucleotides: TGCGCCAGCAGTGGGTTAGCGGGAAGGGCCGAGCAGTTCTTC.

CDR3 nucleotide sequence: TGTGCCAGCAGCATCCGACAGACATACGAGCAGTACTTC. Its translation: CASSIRQTYEQYF. The chain combines TRBV5-4 with TRBJ2-7, with D possibly being TRBD1 (5 bases). Germline V gene lookup returns CDR1 SGHNT and CDR2 YYREEE (reference sequence). V was cut by 4 bases and J by 4 bases, with 12 bases left in between. CDR3 length: 13 amino acids.

The V and J genes are TRBV4-3 and TRBJ2-3, with 8 bases identical to TRBD2. From germline, CDR1 is LGHNA and CDR2 YSLEER. V lost 0 bases and J lost 2; bases outside the gene matches: 7. The CDR3 is 17 residues long. The CDR3 spells CASSQDRLAGNTDTQYF. The CDR3 DNA reads TGCGCCAGCAGCCAAGATCGGCTAGCGGGCAACACAGATACGCAGTATTTT.

V and J are TRBV18 and TRBJ2-1; the D is unclear. V was trimmed by 4 bases and J by 4 bases, leaving 14 bases between them. The germline CDR1 and CDR2 sequences are KGHSH and LQKENI. The CDR3 runs to 15 residues. The DNA of the CDR3 is TGTGCCAGCTCACTAGGAGTGGCTTTGTACAATGAGCAGTTCTTC. This encodes CASSLGVALYNEQFF. Complete variable domain (other parts from reference TRBV18 and TRBJ2-1): NAGVMQNPRHLVRRRGQEARLRCSPMKGHSHVYWYRQLPEEGLKFMVYLQKENIIDESGMPKERFSAEFPKEGPSILRIQQVVRGDSAAYFCASSLGVALYNEQFFGPGTRLTVL.

The rearrangement joins TRBV10-3 to TRBJ2-1; 8 bases align to TRBD1. V gave up 6 bases and J gave up 6 bases; unmatched junction bases: 4. Germline-derived CDR1 and CDR2 are ENHRY and SYGVKD. The CDR3 is 13 amino acids. The CDR3 coding sequence is TGTGCCATCAGCAGACAGGGGTCCAATGAGCAGTTCTTC. This encodes CAISRQGSNEQFF.

The rearrangement uses TRBV13 and TRBJ2-3, with D possibly being TRBD2 (5 bases). There are 16 residues in the CDR3. Trimming took 5 bases from V and 0 from J, leaving 15 bases between them. Germline V lookup: CDR1 PRHDT, CDR2 FYEKMQ (reference sequence). This chain's CDR3 is CASSARTGGSTDTQYF. The CDR3 DNA is TGTGCCAGCAGCGCACGGACTGGCGGAAGCACAGATACGCAGTATTTT.

The CDR3: CASRDLQGNYGYTF. CDR3 DNA: TGTGCCAGTAGGGACCTACAGGGCAACTATGGCTACACCTTC. The gene calls are TRBV19 and TRBJ1-2, with a weak D call TRBD1 (6 bases). CDR3 length: 14 residues. V lost 6 bases and J 2 bases, leaving 13 bases between the germline ends. CDR1 is LNHDA and CDR2 is SQIVND in the germline V gene (reference sequence).

V gene TRBV10-3 combines with J gene TRBJ2-1; no clear D. The ends were cut back, 7 bases at V and 0 bases at J, with 13 bases in the middle. Germline values: CDR1 ENHRY, CDR2 SYGVKD. CDR3 size: 15 residues. The DNA of the CDR3 is TGTGCCATCAAACCATTCGGCAGCTCCTACAATGAGCAGTTCTTC. Translation: CAIKPFGSSYNEQFF.

The chain carries TRBV4-3 and TRBJ2-7; D is perhaps TRBD2 (5 bases). The germline V gene has CDR1 LGHNA and CDR2 YSLEER. V was trimmed by 0 bases and J by 3 bases, leaving 9 bases between them. The CDR3 covers 14 residues. The CDR3 loop reads CASSQEVSDYEQYF. The CDR3, as DNA: TGCGCCAGCAGCCAAGAGGTTAGCGACTACGAGCAGTACTTC.

This rearrangement joins TRBV7-6 to TRBJ2-2; no reliable D call. Germline-derived CDR1 and CDR2 are SGHVS and FNYEAQ. The CDR3 length is 15 residues. Trimming took off 4 bases at V and 2 bases at J, with 11 bases between the two ends. CDR3: CASSSQRVNTGELFF. The CDR3 region has the DNA TGTGCCAGCAGCTCCCAGCGAGTAAACACCGGGGAGCTGTTTTTT.

The rearrangement uses TRBV15 and TRBJ2-7; 10 positions agree with TRBD2. CDR3 length: 16 residues. The germline CDR1 and CDR2 sequences are LNHNV and YYDKDF (reference sequence). The V segment lost 3 bases and the J segment 2 bases; nucleotides outside the gene matches: 7. CDR3 in amino acids: CATSRGLAGDTYEQYF. DNA for the CDR3: TGTGCCACCAGCAGGGGTCTAGCGGGAGACACCTACGAGCAGTACTTC.

The rearrangement links TRBV14 to TRBJ2-2, with D tentatively TRBD1 (5 bases). CDR3 length equals 16 residues. From germline, CDR1 is SGHDN and CDR2 FVKESK. V was pared by 2 bases and J by 5 bases, with 15 bases between. The CDR3 region is CASSQTRAGGTGELFF. The CDR3, as DNA: TGTGCCAGCAGCCAAACCAGGGCCGGTGGGACCGGGGAGCTGTTTTTT.

Comment on this clone: The same CDR3 can be traced to other DNA sequences in this sample. The rearrangement joins TRBV28 to TRBJ2-7, with TRBD2 identical over 8 bases. Germline trimming cut 9 bases from V and 3 bases from J; bases unmatched to any gene: 4. Per the germline V gene, CDR1 is MDHEN and CDR2 is SYDVKM. This CDR3 spans 12 amino acids. CDR3 amino acids: CASRAGVYEQYF. The DNA for the CDR3 is TGTGCCAGTCGAGCGGGAGTCTACGAGCAGTACTTC.

The rearrangement joins TRBV18 to TRBJ1-1; 8 bases match TRBD1. The CDR3 runs 14 residues. The V segment lost 3 bases and the J segment 4 bases; nucleotides outside the gene matches: 4. The V gene's germline CDR1 is KGHSH and CDR2 LQKENI. In DNA form, the CDR3 reads TGTGCCAGCTCACCTAGACAGGGGTTCACTGAAGCTTTCTTT. It translates to CASSPRQGFTEAFF.

The chain links TRBV18 to TRBJ1-5; D is possibly TRBD1 (6 bases). V dropped 0 bases and J dropped 7 bases, with 13 bases sitting between them. CDR1 and CDR2 (germline): KGHSH, LQKENI. CDR3 length: 15 amino acids. The DNA of the CDR3 is TGTGCCAGCTCACCACCGGCGGGGGCTGGGCAGCCCCAGCATTTT. Residues: CASSPPAGAGQPQHF.

The CDR3 loop is CASSFRAASSYEQYF. The CDR3 DNA reads as TGTGCCAGCAGCTTTCGGGCCGCCAGCTCCTACGAGCAGTACTTC. The V gene is TRBV7-2, the J gene TRBJ2-7; D is ambiguous. The V gene's germline CDR1 is SGHTA and CDR2 FQGNSA. CDR3 length: 15 amino acids. V was shortened by 3 bases and J by 0 bases, with 12 bases between the two germline ends.

This chain links TRBV19 with TRBJ2-2; TRBD2 agrees at 11 bases. Per the germline V gene, CDR1 is LNHDA and CDR2 is SQIVND (reference sequence). This CDR3 contains 15 residues. J gave up 7 bases and V 4 bases, and 5 bases lay outside the gene matches. In DNA form, the CDR3 reads TGTGCCAGTAGTAATAGCGGGAGGGCCTTCGGGGAGCTGTTTTTT. Protein: CASSNSGRAFGELFF. Complete variable domain (other parts from reference TRBV19 and TRBJ2-2): DGGITQSPKYLFRKEGQNVTLSCEQNLNHDAMYWYRQDPGQGLRLIYYSQIVNDFQKGDIAEGYSVSREKKESFPLTVTSAQKNPTAFYLCASSNSGRAFGELFFGEGSRLTVL.

This sequence joins TRBV11-2 and TRBJ2-5; tentative D call: TRBD2 (6 bases). Germline CDR1 and CDR2: SGHAT and FQNNGV. This CDR3 has 13 amino acids. V lost 4 bases and J lost 5, with 11 bases in between. This CDR3 is CASSWRGGETQYF. The CDR3 DNA reads as TGTGCCAGCAGCTGGAGGGGTGGTGAGACCCAGTACTTC.